This T cell receptor beta chain was documented in a study of cytomegalovirus exposure and HLA in healthy donors. Vbeta (60) and Jbeta (13) primers were used in the PCR. The data were produced by immunoSEQ multiplex PCR, yet TCRdb's version contains in-frame clones alone and is incomplete. This sample's table has 190,000 or so clones. V shed 5 bases and J shed 4 bases, with 14 bases lying between them. The CDR3 contains 14 residues. CDR1 and CDR2 from the germline V gene are MNHNY and SVGAGI (reference sequence). The TCR originated in a boy aged 5-17 years in good health and CMV-seronegative. This chain connects TRBV6-6 to TRBJ1-1; the D gene is possibly TRBD1 (6 bases). The source material was PBMCs. CDR3 DNA sequence: TGTGCCAGCAGTAGGGTGAGGGGGGGCACTGAAGCTTTCTTT. Translation gives CASSRVRGGTEAFF.